The TCR beta chain under discussion was sequenced for a study of T-cell reconstitution after alpha-beta-depleted transplantation in children. This clonotype was counted once. This CDR3 comprises 16 residues. The germline V gene has CDR1 SGHDT and CDR2 YYEEEE. V gave up 0 bases and J gave up 3 bases; unmatched junction bases: 4. Molecular barcoding with unique molecular identifiers was used for the TCRbeta library. Each CDR3 protein is one row after TCRdb ran MiXCR on the PCR reads. The table shows some 500,000 distinct CDR3 sequences, with approximately 29% occurring only once. The rearrangement links TRBV5-6 to TRBJ2-1; 9 bases fit TRBD2. This receptor was obtained from a human donor who donated a stem cell graft to a child with aplastic anemia. The sequencing used PBMCs from the stem cell graft donor, collected from the stem cell graft. Here the CDR3 DNA reads TGTGCCAGCAGCTTGGGCGGGAGGGTAATCTACAATGAGCAGTTCTTC. Its protein is CASSLGGRVIYNEQFF.